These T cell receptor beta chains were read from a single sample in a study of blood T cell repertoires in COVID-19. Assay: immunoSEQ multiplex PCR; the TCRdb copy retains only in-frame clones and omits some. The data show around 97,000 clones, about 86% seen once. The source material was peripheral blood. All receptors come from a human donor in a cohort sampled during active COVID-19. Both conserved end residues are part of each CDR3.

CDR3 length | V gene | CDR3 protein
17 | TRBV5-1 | CASSSRDSTAWTGELFF
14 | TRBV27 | CASRPQGKEQPQHF
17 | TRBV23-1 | CASSPGTGGNTYNEQFF
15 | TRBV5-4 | CASSLRGGLTDTQYF
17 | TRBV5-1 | CASSSGYPGGRGNEQFF
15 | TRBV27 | CASSLVRSYNSPLHF
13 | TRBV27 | CASTLREGTEAFF
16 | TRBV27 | CASRGIAGGYQETQYF
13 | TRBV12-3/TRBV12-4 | CASNTGISIKAFF
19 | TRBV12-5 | CASGLVHAASGFSSYEQYF
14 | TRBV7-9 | CASSPGAGEHEQFF
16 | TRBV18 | CASSLGLAGTSYEQYF
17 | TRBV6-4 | CASSRLASQSASNEQFF
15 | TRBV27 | CASRGGSANTGELFF
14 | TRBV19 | CASSITGGRETQYF
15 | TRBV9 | CASSVEGAVTDTQYF
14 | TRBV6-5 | CASTEGQGGTEAFF
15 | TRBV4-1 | CASSLGVSNTGELFF
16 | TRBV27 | CASSSTRQGGDQPQHF
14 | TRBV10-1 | CASSRTGLNTEAFF
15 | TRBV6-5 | CASSPGAYSNQPQHF
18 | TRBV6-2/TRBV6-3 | CASSKVPGQGSRNQPQHF
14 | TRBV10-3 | CAIRGTVKAYEQYF
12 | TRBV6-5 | CASVNSRGGYTF
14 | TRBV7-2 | CASSLGQLNEKLFF
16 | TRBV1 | CTSSQRPGTSGTEQYF
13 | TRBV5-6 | CASSSGGFNEQYF
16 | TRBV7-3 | CASSLEGRGGTDTQYF
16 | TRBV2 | CASSDFPPGTNEKLFF
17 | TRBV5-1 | CASSSRPGQGITGELFF
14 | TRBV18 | CASSRGTGNQPQHF
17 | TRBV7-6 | CASSLNPAGVATGELFF
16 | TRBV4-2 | CASSRGIAGGVYEQYF
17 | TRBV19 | CASSIGIRQGNTDTQYF
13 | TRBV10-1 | CATRGRVWETQYF
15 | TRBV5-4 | CASSQDRGRGQPQHF
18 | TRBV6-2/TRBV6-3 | CASSTGPLRRTSNYGYTF
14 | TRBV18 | CASSPPRPPYEQYF
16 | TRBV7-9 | CASSRRGGTVNEKLFF
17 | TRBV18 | CASSPPVGGLAKNIQYF
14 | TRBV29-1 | CSVRGLAGDNEQFF